The rows below give T cell receptor beta chains drawn from one sample of a study of beta chain features in type 1 diabetes. Sequenced by immunoSEQ multiplex PCR; TCRdb stores in-frame clones only, minus some. Of hundreds of thousands of clones detected, around 15% appear once; the ten largest clones hold around 0.095%. The specimen sequenced was naive CD4+ T cells from blood. The receptor source for this set is a man between 18 and 29 years old in good health. CDR3s include the opening cysteine and the closing phenylalanine or tryptophan. The D gene is left open where the match is weak. The size entry is marked missing in some rows and otherwise reads once, few, many or a size class.

clone size	D gene	V gene	J gene	CDR3 DNA	CDR3 protein
NA	NA	TRBV5-6	TRBJ1-1	TGTGCCAGCAGCTTGGAAAAGGCTGAAGCTTTCTTT	CASSLEKAEAFF
few	TRBD2	TRBV27	TRBJ2-4	TGTGCCAGCAGTTTTCGGGGGGTAGAACTAGCCAAAAACATTCAGTACTTC	CASSFRGVELAKNIQYF
NA	NA	TRBV4-1	TRBJ2-5	TGCGCCAGCAGCCGGGGCGCCCAGGCAGAGACCCAGTACTTC	CASSRGAQAETQYF
few	NA	TRBV28	TRBJ1-5	TGTGCCAGCAGTTTATGGGAATTACGGGGTTATCAGCCCCAGCATTTT	CASSLWELRGYQPQHF
NA	NA	TRBV4-1	TRBJ2-3	TGCGCCAGCAGCCAAGTGGGACCCGATACGCAGTATTTT	CASSQVGPDTQYF
NA	NA	TRBV18	TRBJ1-5	TGTGCCAGCTCACCTGAGGGCAATCAGCCCCAGCATTTT	CASSPEGNQPQHF
NA	TRBD2	TRBV7-2	TRBJ2-4	TGTGCCAGCAGCTTCCCCGCGGGAGGGACCAAAAACATTCAGTACTTC	CASSFPAGGTKNIQYF
NA	TRBD1	TRBV7-9	TRBJ2-5	TGTGCCAGCAGCCATTACCCGGGACAGGGGCCAGAGACCCAGTACTTC	CASSHYPGQGPETQYF
few	NA	TRBV10-3	TRBJ2-3	TGTGCCATCAGGGGAAATAAGAGAAGCACAGATACGCAGTATTTT	CAIRGNKRSTDTQYF
NA	TRBD1	TRBV7-3	TRBJ1-3	TGTGCCAGCAGCTCGCAGGGGGCTGGAAACACCATATATTTT	CASSSQGAGNTIYF
few	NA	TRBV9	TRBJ2-7	TGTGCCAGCGGGAACCATGACAGTCTGAGTCGAGACGAGCAGTACTTC	CASGNHDSLSRDEQYF
few	NA	TRBV6-1	TRBJ1-1	TGTGCCAGCAGCCCCTTAGTGGTGAACACTGAAGCTTTCTTT	CASSPLVVNTEAFF
few	NA	TRBV29-1	TRBJ2-3	TGCAGCTTTAGTCTGGCAGGGCGTGGAGATACGCAGTATTTT	CSFSLAGRGDTQYF
NA	NA	TRBV27	TRBJ2-4	TGTGCCAGCAGTTTAACTTGGGGTGTAATACTAGCCAAAAACATTCAGTACTTC	CASSLTWGVILAKNIQYF
NA	NA	TRBV18	TRBJ1-5	TGTGCCAGCTCTCCGGACTGGAGCAATCAGCCCCAGCATTTT	CASSPDWSNQPQHF
few	NA	TRBV28	TRBJ2-1	TGTGCCAGCAGTCCAGGTGGTGGCGAGTACAATGAGCAGTTCTTC	CASSPGGGEYNEQFF
NA	NA	TRBV6-1	TRBJ1-5	TGTGCCAGCCTATGGACCACGGGCAATCAGCCCCAGCATTTT	CASLWTTGNQPQHF
few	TRBD1	TRBV10-3	TRBJ1-2	TGTGCCATCAGTGGGAAGGGGGCCAATGTCTATGGCTACACCTTC	CAISGKGANVYGYTF
NA	NA	TRBV28	TRBJ2-7	TGTGCCAGCAGTTTACCTCGGCGGTGGAACTCCTACGAGCAGTACTTC	CASSLPRRWNSYEQYF
NA	TRBD2	TRBV4-3	TRBJ2-1	TGCGCCAGCAGCCAAGGACTAGCGGGGATCTCCTACAATGAGCAGTTCTTC	CASSQGLAGISYNEQFF
NA	NA	TRBV7-2	TRBJ2-1	TGTGCCAGCAGCTTAGAGGGGGTATCGAATGAGCAGTTCTTC	CASSLEGVSNEQFF
few	NA	TRBV10-3	TRBJ1-1	TGTGCCATCAGTGAGTACGACAGCATAAAGTGGAACACTGAAGCTTTCTTT	CAISEYDSIKWNTEAFF
NA	NA	TRBV7-9	TRBJ1-1	TGTGCCAGCAGCTCAGGGGTGAACACTGAAGCTTTCTTT	CASSSGVNTEAFF
NA	TRBD1	TRBV5-1	TRBJ2-7	TGCGCCAGCAGCCATGGGAGACAGGGTGATGAGCAGTACTTC	CASSHGRQGDEQYF
NA	TRBD1	TRBV25-1	TRBJ1-3	TGTGCCAGCAGTGAGGCCGGGACAGGGGTAAAAAGAAACACCATATATTTT	CASSEAGTGVKRNTIYF
few	NA	TRBV6-5	TRBJ1-1	TGTGCCAGCGGGGCGGGGAACACTGAAGCTTTCTTT	CASGAGNTEAFF
NA	NA	TRBV28	TRBJ1-4	TGTGCCAGCAGGAGGGGATTTTTCGAAAAACTGTTTTTT	CASRRGFFEKLFF
NA	NA	TRBV19	TRBJ1-2	TGTGCCAGTAGTATGCGTCTCCTGAATGGCTACACCTTC	CASSMRLLNGYTF
few	TRBD1	TRBV9	TRBJ2-7	TGTGCCAGCAGCGTAAGAGGCGGCAGGGGGCCCCACGAGCAGTACTTC	CASSVRGGRGPHEQYF
NA	NA	TRBV20-1	TRBJ2-5	TGCAGTGCCTTGACTCAAGAGACCCAGTACTTC	CSALTQETQYF
few	NA	TRBV5-1	TRBJ2-3	TGCGCCAGCAGACTGCTAGAGCTGGGCACAGATACGCAGTATTTT	CASRLLELGTDTQYF
NA	TRBD1	TRBV11-2	TRBJ2-1	TGTGCCAGCAGCCCAGGACAGGGCAGTTACAATGAGCAGTTCTTC	CASSPGQGSYNEQFF
few	NA	TRBV5-6	TRBJ1-1	TGTGCCAGCAGCTTGAGCACTGAAGCTTTCTTT	CASSLSTEAFF
few	NA	TRBV7-2	TRBJ2-2	TGTGCCAGCAGCTTAGAGGCCAGCGGGGAGCTGTTTTTT	CASSLEASGELFF
few	TRBD1	TRBV7-8	TRBJ1-2	TGTGCCAGCAGCTTAACGCAGGGGGCGCTTGGCTACACCTTC	CASSLTQGALGYTF
few	NA	TRBV11-2	TRBJ2-2	TGTGCCAGCAGCTTAACCCCGGGAGTTATCACCGGGGAGCTGTTTTTT	CASSLTPGVITGELFF
few	TRBD1	TRBV4-2	TRBJ2-3	TGTGCCAGCAGCCAGGGGACAGTCGCCGCCGATACGCAGTATTTT	CASSQGTVAADTQYF
NA	TRBD1	TRBV2	TRBJ2-5	TGTGCCAGCAGGGCCGGGACAGGGGGAGAGACCCAGTACTTC	CASRAGTGGETQYF
few	NA	TRBV28	TRBJ2-1	TGTGCCAGCAGTTTAAGGCCCGTACAGTTCTTC	CASSLRPVQFF
NA	NA	TRBV19	TRBJ1-5	TGTGCCAGTAGTATCCGGGGATTGAATCAGCCCCAGCATTTT	CASSIRGLNQPQHF
few	NA	TRBV7-2	TRBJ1-3	TGTGCCAGCAGCTTCCTTTTCCAGCGGGAAAGCACCATATATTTT	CASSFLFQRESTIYF
few	TRBD2	TRBV4-2	TRBJ2-7	TGTGCCAGCAGCCAAGTTTGGTGGACTAGCGGGGGGGCCTCCTACGAGCAGTACTTC	CASSQVWWTSGGASYEQYF
NA	NA	TRBV6-1	TRBJ2-7	TGTGCCAGCAGTGCACCACAGGGTTCCTACGAGCAGTACTTC	CASSAPQGSYEQYF
few	TRBD2	TRBV7-2	TRBJ2-7	TGTGCCAGCAGCGCGGGACTAGCGGGCCTCTACGAGCAGTACTTC	CASSAGLAGLYEQYF
few	NA	TRBV7-2	TRBJ1-5	TGTGCCAGCAGCCCGGAAGACTTCCTGGCCCAGCATTTT	CASSPEDFLAQHF
few	TRBD2	TRBV29-1	TRBJ2-3	TGCAGCGTCCCCGGGACTAGCGGGAGCCTCAGCACAGATACGCAGTATTTT	CSVPGTSGSLSTDTQYF
few	NA	TRBV7-7	TRBJ2-5	TGTGCCAGCAGCTTAGGGACTTCCAAAGAGACCCAGTACTTC	CASSLGTSKETQYF
NA	TRBD1	TRBV18	TRBJ2-7	TGTGCCAGCTCACCATTCTTGGGACAGGGATCCTACGAGCAGTACTTC	CASSPFLGQGSYEQYF
NA	TRBD2	TRBV9	TRBJ2-7	TGTGCCAGCAGCCCCCAACTAGCGGCTGGCTACGAGCAGTACTTC	CASSPQLAAGYEQYF